This entry lists 3 T cell receptor beta chains sequenced from one sample in a study of cytomegalovirus exposure and HLA in healthy donors. 60 Vbeta and 13 Jbeta primers were used in PCR. Produced via immunoSEQ multiplex PCR; TCRdb's table is partial and in-frame only. The sample holds about 180,000 clones; around 80% are singletons and the top ten take 1.3% to 1.5%. Specimen: PBMCs. The source is a girl between 10 and 17 years old in good health and CMV-seropositive.

The CDR3 coding sequence is TGTGCCAGCAGCGCCCCCTTTCGAGGGCCAGATACGCAGTATTTT. It specifies CASSAPFRGPDTQYF. The chain employs TRBV9 and TRBJ2-3; possible D gene TRBD2, 5 bases. The length of the CDR3 is 15 residues. The V end lost 3 bases, the J end lost 4 bases, and 15 bases lay between the germline ends. The germline V gene has CDR1 SGDLS and CDR2 YYNGEE. The complete variable domain, with remaining parts taken from reference TRBV9 and TRBJ2-3, reads DSGVTQTPKHLITATGQRVTLRCSPRSGDLSVYWYQQSLDQGLQFLIQYYNGEERAKGNILERFSAQQFPDLHSELNLSSLELGDSALYFCASSAPFRGPDTQYFGPGTRLTVL.

The genes are TRBV7-2 and TRBJ1-5, with D unclear. The germline CDR1 and CDR2 sequences are SGHTA and FQGNSA. This CDR3 comprises 14 residues. V lost 4 bases, J lost 8 bases, and 15 bases lay in between. CDR3 sequence: CASSSDNRGKPQHF. The DNA for the CDR3 is TGTGCCAGCAGCTCAGACAATCGGGGAAAGCCCCAGCATTTT.

As DNA, the CDR3 is TGCGCCAGCAGCTGGGACACTTACAATGAGCAGTTCTTC. Translated: CASSWDTYNEQFF. This chain links TRBV5-1 with TRBJ2-1, with a possible D match to TRBD1 (6 bases). The germline gives CDR1 SGHRS, CDR2 YFSETQ. The CDR3 has 13 amino acids. With 3 bases removed from V and 4 bases from J, the gap between germline ends came to 8 bases.